The T cell receptor beta chain under discussion was sequenced for a study of OX40 agonist ivuxolimab in advanced cancers. Whole-study results and caveats: On average, a greater number of expanded clones characterised CD8+ T cells relative to CD4+. Those patients achieving a partial response at 0.1-3.0 mg/kg showed among the lowest clonal expansion.

CDR3 length: 13 amino acids. The germline CDR1 and CDR2 sequences are ENHRY and SYGVKD. V was pared by 7 bases and J by 10 bases, with 11 bases of the junction left unmatched. The data were produced by immunoSEQ multiplex PCR, yet TCRdb's version contains in-frame clones alone and is incomplete. The table lists some 90,000 clones, around 90% of them singletons, with around 1.6% in the top ten. About this clone itself: Antigen specificity is unknown.

The source was CD4+ or CD8+ T cells sorted from blood, collected in a trial of the OX40 agonist ivuxolimab. This TCR was recovered from an adult with an advanced solid tumor such as melanoma, head and neck, liver or kidney cancer. The chain has TRBV10-3 and TRBJ1-1; 8 nucleotides line up with TRBD1. The CDR3 DNA follows: TGTGCCATCAAGGCTCAGGGGGCGTCAACAGCTTTCTTT. It translates to CAIKAQGASTAFF.